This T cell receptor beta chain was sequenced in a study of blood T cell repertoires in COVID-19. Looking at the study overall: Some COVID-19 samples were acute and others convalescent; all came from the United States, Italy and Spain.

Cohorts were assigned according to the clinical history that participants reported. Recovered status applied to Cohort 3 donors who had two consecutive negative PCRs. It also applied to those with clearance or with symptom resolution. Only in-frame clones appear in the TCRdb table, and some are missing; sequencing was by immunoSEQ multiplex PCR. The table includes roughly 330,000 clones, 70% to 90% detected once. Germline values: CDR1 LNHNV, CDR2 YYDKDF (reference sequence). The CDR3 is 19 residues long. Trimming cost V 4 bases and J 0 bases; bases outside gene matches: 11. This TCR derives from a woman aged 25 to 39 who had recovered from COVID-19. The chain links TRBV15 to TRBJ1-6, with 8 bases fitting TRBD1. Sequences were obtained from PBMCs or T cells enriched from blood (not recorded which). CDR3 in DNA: TGTGCCACCAGCACGATGGGACAGGCACCGAGCTCCTATAATTCACCCCTCCACTTT. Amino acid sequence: CATSTMGQAPSSYNSPLHF.